What follows is one T cell receptor (beta chain) and its context. As yet, its antigen is unknown. The data belong to a study of cytomegalovirus exposure and HLA in healthy donors. The PCR used 60 Vbeta and 13 Jbeta primers. Produced via immunoSEQ multiplex PCR; TCRdb's table is partial and in-frame only. This table holds about 180,000 clones, 75% to 85% found once. The length of the CDR3 is 14 residues. Trimming left V 4 bases short and J 1 base short, with 10 bases between. Germline CDR1 is MDHEN and CDR2 is SYDVKM. Study-level results: One later analysis reportedly identified an Asian-associated ancestry cluster that showed fewer N-insertions than the roughly 600-donor mean.

This TCR came from a girl between 2 and 10 years old in good health and CMV-seropositive. V gene TRBV28 combines with J gene TRBJ1-2; D is ambiguous. Sequences were obtained from PBMCs. Here the CDR3 reads CASSWGSGNYGYTF. For the CDR3, the DNA is TGTGCCAGCAGTTGGGGTAGCGGTAACTATGGCTACACCTTC.